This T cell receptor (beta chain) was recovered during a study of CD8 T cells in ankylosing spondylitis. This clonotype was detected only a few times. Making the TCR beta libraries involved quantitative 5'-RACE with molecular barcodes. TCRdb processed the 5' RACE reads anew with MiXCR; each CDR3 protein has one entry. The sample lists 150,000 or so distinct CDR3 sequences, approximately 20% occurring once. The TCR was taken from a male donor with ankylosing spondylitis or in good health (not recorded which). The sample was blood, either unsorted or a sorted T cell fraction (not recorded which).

The CDR3 nucleotides are TGTGCCAGCAGCTTAGTCTTACTAGGACCTAATGAGCAGTTCTTC. Translated: CASSLVLLGPNEQFF. The chain uses TRBV7-9 and TRBJ2-1, with D maybe TRBD2 (5 bases). Trimming left V 1 base short and J 7 bases short, with 14 bases between. CDR1 is SEHNR and CDR2 is FQNEAQ in the germline V gene (reference sequence). The CDR3 consists of 15 residues.